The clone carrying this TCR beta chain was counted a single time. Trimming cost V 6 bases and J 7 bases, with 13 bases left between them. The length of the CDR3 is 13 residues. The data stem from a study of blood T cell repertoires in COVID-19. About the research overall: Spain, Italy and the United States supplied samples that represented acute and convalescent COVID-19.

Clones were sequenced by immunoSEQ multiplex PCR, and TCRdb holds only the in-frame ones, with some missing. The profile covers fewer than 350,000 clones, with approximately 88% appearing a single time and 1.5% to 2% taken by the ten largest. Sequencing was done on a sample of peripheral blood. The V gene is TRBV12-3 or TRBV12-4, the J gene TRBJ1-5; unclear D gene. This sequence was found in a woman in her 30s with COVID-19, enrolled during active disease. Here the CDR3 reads CASRDGGGQPQHF. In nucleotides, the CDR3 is TGTGCCAGCAGGGACGGCGGAGGGCAGCCCCAGCATTTT.